Listed here is a single TCR beta chain. What it recognizes is unknown. The data were obtained in a study of cytomegalovirus exposure and HLA in healthy donors. Overall study results and limits: Donor immune exposure was known only as CMV serostatus. It was reportedly the case that the classifier diagnosed cytomegalovirus status with high specificity and sensitivity. Indistinguishability led to the exclusion of some V segments, TRBV6-2 and TRBV6-3 included.

Primers for the PCR totalled 60 Vbeta and 13 Jbeta. The protocol was immunoSEQ multiplex PCR, while the TCRdb copy is restricted to in-frame clones and leaves out a portion. The data contain fewer than 300,000 clones, 80% of them seen just once; the ten biggest clones take up about 0.28%. Trimming at V came to 9 bases and at J to 2 bases, leaving 15 bases not matched to a gene. CDR3 length equals 17 residues. Germline lookup yields CDR1 LNHNV and CDR2 YYDKDF (reference sequence). V is TRBV15 and J is TRBJ2-2; 7 positions agree with TRBD2. The sequencing sample was made of PBMCs. The sequence was collected from a girl between 2 and 10 years old in good health and CMV-seronegative. The chain's CDR3 is CATTLRGGSINTGELFF. CDR3 sequence (DNA): TGTGCCACAACACTTAGGGGCGGGAGTATTAACACCGGGGAGCTGTTTTTT.